The table lists the clone carrying this TCR beta chain with a few counts. The target antigen is unknown. Unique molecular identifiers were used to barcode this TCRbeta library. TCRdb ran MiXCR on the PCR reads and lists one entry per CDR3 protein. The sample includes about 980,000 distinct CDR3 sequences, roughly 29% seen only once; the top ten take around 30%. CDR1 is SQVTM and CDR2 is ANQGSEA in the germline V gene. CDR3 length: 16 amino acids. V lost 4 bases, J lost 2 bases, and 11 bases stayed unmatched. The data were taken from a study of T-cell reconstitution after alpha-beta-depleted transplantation in children. Broader study findings: Once a year had passed after transplant, T-cell counts and diversity came mostly from newly produced T cells. Reportedly, alpha-beta T cells present about two months post-transplant originated from several hundred expanded clones of graft origin. Surviving thymic progenitors and recipient T cells were the source of high TCRbeta diversity at day 60 in some patients.

This TCR derives from a boy younger than two who had a stem cell transplant for SCID, so the T cells may come from the graft donor. Here the sequenced sample was PBMCs, mostly from graft donor cells, taken 360 days after TCRalphabeta/CD19-depleted stem cell transplant. The chain couples TRBV29-1 to TRBJ2-3, with TRBD2 identical over 8 bases. The CDR3 DNA reads TGCAGCGTTGGGTACGGGGGGGCCAGGGCCACAGATACGCAGTATTTT. As protein: CSVGYGGARATDTQYF.